This T cell receptor beta chain is drawn from a study of identical twins (dated by TCRdb to the mid-2010s). Broadly, across the study: TCR alpha and beta repertoires from monozygotic twins, unrelated adults of various ages and cord blood were deep-sequenced to test whether fetal clonotypes persist. To rule out contamination, the twin experiments were replicated at different times with different library preparation protocols. What the work shows at the level of the full study, not this receptor alone: A weaker excess of twin sharing was found in beta out-of-frame sequences because the signal-to-noise ratio was lowered by fewer shared sequences. Abundant cord blood beta clonotypes had fewer insertions, young adult naive repertoires showed a similar but weaker trend, and memory repertoires showed no such trend. Because the same donors could not be followed over many years, the conclusions depended on cross-sectional statistical analysis. Compared with coincidental sharing between unrelated individuals, out-of-frame TCR alpha sequences shared between twins had an excess of sequences with low generation probability. Invariant T cells such as MAIT and iNKT could partly confound zero-insertion analyses, though diverse VJ usage argued against this for most clonotypes. Out-of-frame TCR alpha sharing in monozygotic twins was systematically underestimated by recombination models, whereas sharing between unrelated individuals was in agreement with the recombination models.

Every donor was a healthy Caucasian. Three unrelated non-twin adults were additionally sequenced: a male aged 18 to 29, a male aged 50 to 60 and a female aged 50 to 60. Miltenyi CD45RO+ enrichment and human naive T-cell isolation kits were used to isolate memory (CD45RO+) and naive T cells from PBMC. CDR1 and CDR2, looked up from the germline V gene (reference sequence), are DFQATT and SNEGSKA. The CDR3 numbers 15 residues from cysteine through phenylalanine. The entry retains the CDR3 DNA only, 45 bases that are in frame from base 1. Trimming costs V 1 base and J 5 bases, and their ends lie 17 bases apart. This clonotype was found many times. No antigen is known for it. Per-base quality was not reported, and no clone a single base away is much larger than it. The library came from 5' RACE. Sequencing instrument: Illumina HiSeq 2000. A universal primer binding site was introduced by template switching, and a unique molecular identifier was present in the final cDNA, enabling accurate counting of TCR cDNA molecules. Specific primers in the conserved constant-segment region were used to synthesize first-strand cDNA for the TCR alpha and beta chains. Each cDNA library was double barcoded, with a SMART-Mk sample barcode plus Illumina barcodes, to control for contamination. TruSeq adapter sequences, together with Illumina sample barcodes, were added in two successive PCR steps. The TCR alpha and beta cDNA libraries were sequenced on the Illumina HiSeq platform using custom primers. The original pipeline was this. Unique molecular identifiers were extracted from raw reads with MiGEC, and CDR3 positions were determined with MiXCR. For each individual, recombination models were inferred using an EM algorithm with the repgenHMM and IGoR tools. Shared clonotype analysis was performed with the tcR package in R, normalizing sharing by the product of cloneset sizes. To study raw recombination without the effects of thymic and clonal selection, out-of-frame nonproductive sequences were analyzed. TCRdb redid the processing of the public reads, applying fastp at Q25 and MiXCR, and retained in-frame beta chains. One record per CDR3 amino acid sequence lists the most common genes and DNA. The V and J calls shown here were made by TCRdb, not taken from the authors' results. The sample table contains 690,000 or so distinct CDR3 sequences; only one count was recorded for around 6% of them. The leading ten clones occupy about 2% of the sample.

The sequence links TRBV20-1 to TRBJ1-1, with the D gene uncertain. This receptor was taken from a man between 18 and 35 years old in good health. The sequenced material came from naive T cells sorted from blood. The sample's cell subset or site label, decoded: cells isolated with a human naive T-cell isolation kit. The DNA sequence follows: TGCAGTGCTAGAGGGTCCACCGGACTGAGGACTGAAGCTTTCTTT. Its protein product is CSARGSTGLRTEAFF.